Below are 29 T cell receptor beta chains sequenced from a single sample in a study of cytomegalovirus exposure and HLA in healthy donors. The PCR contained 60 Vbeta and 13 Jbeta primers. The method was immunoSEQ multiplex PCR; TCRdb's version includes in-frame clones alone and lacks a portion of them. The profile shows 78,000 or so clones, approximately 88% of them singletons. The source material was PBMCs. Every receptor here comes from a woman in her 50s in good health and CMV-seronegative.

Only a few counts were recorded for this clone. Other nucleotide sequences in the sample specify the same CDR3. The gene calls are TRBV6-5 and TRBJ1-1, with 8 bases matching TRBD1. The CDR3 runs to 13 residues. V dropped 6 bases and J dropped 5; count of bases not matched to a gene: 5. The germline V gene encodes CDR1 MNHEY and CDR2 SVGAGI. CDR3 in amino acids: CASRPTGGTEAFF. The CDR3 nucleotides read TGTGCCAGCAGACCTACAGGGGGAACTGAAGCTTTCTTT.

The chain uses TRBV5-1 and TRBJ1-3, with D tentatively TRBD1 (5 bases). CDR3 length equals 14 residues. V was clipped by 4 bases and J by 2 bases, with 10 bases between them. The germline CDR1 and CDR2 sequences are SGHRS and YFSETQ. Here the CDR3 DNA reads TGCGCCAGCAGCCTCAGGGATCCTGGAAACACCATATATTTT. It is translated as CASSLRDPGNTIYF. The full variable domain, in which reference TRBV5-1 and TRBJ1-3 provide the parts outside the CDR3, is KAGVTQTPRYLIKTRGQQVTLSCSPISGHRSVSWYQQTPGQGLQFLFEYFSETQRNKGNFPGRFSGRQFSNSRSEMNVSTLELGDSALYLCASSLRDPGNTIYFGEGSWLTVV.

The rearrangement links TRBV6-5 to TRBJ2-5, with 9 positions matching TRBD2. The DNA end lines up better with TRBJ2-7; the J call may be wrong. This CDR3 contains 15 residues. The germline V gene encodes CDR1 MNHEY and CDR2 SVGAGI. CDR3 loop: CASSSLTSGLYEQYF. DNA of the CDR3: TGTGCCAGCAGTTCCCTGACTAGCGGTCTCTACGAGCAGTACTTC.

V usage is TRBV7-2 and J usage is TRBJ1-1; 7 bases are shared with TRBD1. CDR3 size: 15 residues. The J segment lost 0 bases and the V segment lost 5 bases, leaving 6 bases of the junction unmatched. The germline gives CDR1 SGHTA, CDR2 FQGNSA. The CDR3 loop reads CASSPTGTVNTEAFF. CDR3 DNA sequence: TGTGCCAGCAGCCCAACCGGGACAGTGAACACTGAAGCTTTCTTT. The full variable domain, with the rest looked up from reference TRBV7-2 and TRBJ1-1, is GAGVSQSPSNKVTEKGKDVELRCDPISGHTALYWYRQSLGQGLEFLIYFQGNSAPDKSGLPSDRFSAERTGGSVSTLTIQRTQQEDSAVYLCASSPTGTVNTEAFFGQGTRLTVV.

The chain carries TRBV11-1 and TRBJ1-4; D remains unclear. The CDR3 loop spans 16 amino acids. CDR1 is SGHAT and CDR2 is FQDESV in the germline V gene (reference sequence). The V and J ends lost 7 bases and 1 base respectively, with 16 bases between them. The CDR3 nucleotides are TGTGCCAGCACCTCGGGGTTGATTGGAACTAATGAAAAACTGTTTTTT. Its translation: CASTSGLIGTNEKLFF.

CDR3 sequence reads: CASSSRANYGYTF. CDR3 DNA sequence: TGTGCCAGCAGCTCACGGGCTAACTATGGCTACACCTTC. V gene TRBV7-3 combines with J gene TRBJ1-2; D unclear. Deletions cut 4 bases from V and 0 bases from J, with 6 bases between. Germline V gives CDR1 SGHTA, CDR2 FQGTGA. The CDR3 is made up of 13 amino acids.

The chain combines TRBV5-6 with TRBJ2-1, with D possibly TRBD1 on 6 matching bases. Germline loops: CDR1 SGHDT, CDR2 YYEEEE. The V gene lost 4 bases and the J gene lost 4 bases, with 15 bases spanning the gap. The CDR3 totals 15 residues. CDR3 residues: CASSGGRLAYNEQFF. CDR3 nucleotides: TGTGCCAGCAGCGGGGGCCGTTTAGCTTACAATGAGCAGTTCTTC.

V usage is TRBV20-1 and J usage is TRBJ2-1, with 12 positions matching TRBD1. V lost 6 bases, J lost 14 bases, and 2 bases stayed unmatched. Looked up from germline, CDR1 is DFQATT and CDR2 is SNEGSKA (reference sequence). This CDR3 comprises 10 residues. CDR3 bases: TGCAGTGCGGGGACAGGGGGCGAGTTCTTC. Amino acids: CSAGTGGEFF.

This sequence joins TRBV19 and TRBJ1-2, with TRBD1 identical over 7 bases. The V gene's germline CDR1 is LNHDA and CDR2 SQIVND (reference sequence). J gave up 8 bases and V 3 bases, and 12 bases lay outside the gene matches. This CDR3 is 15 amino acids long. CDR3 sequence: CASSIQGTALSGYTF. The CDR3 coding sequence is TGTGCCAGTAGTATCCAAGGGACAGCTCTATCCGGCTACACCTTC. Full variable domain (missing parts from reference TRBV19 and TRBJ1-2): DGGITQSPKYLFRKEGQNVTLSCEQNLNHDAMYWYRQDPGQGLRLIYYSQIVNDFQKGDIAEGYSVSREKKESFPLTVTSAQKNPTAFYLCASSIQGTALSGYTFGSGTRLTVV.

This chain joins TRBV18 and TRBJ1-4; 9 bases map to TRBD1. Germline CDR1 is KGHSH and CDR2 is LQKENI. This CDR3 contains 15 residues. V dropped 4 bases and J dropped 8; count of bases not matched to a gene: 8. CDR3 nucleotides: TGTGCCAGCTCACTAGGGACAGGGAGGGGCGAAAAACTGTTTTTT. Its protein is CASSLGTGRGEKLFF.

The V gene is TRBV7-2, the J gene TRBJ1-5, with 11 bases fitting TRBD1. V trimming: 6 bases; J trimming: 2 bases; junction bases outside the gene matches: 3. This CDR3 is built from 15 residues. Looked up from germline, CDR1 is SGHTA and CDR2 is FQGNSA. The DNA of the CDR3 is TGTGCCAGCAGTCGGACAGGGGGCGGCAATCAGCCCCAGCATTTT. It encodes CASSRTGGGNQPQHF.

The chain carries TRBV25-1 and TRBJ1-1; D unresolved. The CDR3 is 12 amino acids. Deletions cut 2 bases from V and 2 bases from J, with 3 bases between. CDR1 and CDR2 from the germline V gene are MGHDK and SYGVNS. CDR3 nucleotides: TGTGCCAGCAGTGAAGGCAACACTGAAGCTTTCTTT. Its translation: CASSEGNTEAFF.

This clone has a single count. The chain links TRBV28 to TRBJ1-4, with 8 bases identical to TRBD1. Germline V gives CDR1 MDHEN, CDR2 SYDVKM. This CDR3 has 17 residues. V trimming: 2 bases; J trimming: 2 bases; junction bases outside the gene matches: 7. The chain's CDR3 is CASSLDQGANTNEKLFF. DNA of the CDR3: TGTGCCAGCAGTTTAGATCAGGGGGCGAACACTAATGAAAAACTGTTTTTT.

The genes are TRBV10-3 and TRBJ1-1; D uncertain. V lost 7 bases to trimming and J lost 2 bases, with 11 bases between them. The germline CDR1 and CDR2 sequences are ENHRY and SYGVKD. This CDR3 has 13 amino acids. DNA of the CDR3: TGTGCCATCACGTCCCAGGTAAACACTGAAGCTTTCTTT. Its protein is CAITSQVNTEAFF.

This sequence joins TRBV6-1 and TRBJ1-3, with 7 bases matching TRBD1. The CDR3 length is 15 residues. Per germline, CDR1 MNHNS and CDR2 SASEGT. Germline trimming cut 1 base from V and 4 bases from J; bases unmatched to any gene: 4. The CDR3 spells CASSEVAGGGNTIYF. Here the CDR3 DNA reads TGTGCCAGCAGTGAAGTGGCAGGGGGAGGAAACACCATATATTTT.

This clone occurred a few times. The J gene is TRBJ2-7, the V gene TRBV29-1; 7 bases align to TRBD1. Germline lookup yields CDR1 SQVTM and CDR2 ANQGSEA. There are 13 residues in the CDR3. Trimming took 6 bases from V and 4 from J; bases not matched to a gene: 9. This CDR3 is CSVGDTGDYEQYF. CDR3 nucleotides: TGCAGCGTCGGTGATACAGGGGATTACGAGCAGTACTTC.

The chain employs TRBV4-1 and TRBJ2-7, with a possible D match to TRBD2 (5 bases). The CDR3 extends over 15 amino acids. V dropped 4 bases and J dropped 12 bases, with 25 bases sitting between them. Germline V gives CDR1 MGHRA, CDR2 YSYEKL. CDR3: CASSPYETRGWALYF. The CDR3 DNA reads TGCGCCAGCAGCCCTTACGAAACTCGAGGGTGGGCACTGTACTTC.

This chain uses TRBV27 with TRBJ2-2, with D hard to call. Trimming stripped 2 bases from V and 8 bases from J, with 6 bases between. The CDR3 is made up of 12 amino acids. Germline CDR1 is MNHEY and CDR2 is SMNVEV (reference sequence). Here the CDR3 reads CASSLGQGELFF. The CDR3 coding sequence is TGTGCCAGCAGTTTAGGGCAGGGGGAGCTGTTTTTT.

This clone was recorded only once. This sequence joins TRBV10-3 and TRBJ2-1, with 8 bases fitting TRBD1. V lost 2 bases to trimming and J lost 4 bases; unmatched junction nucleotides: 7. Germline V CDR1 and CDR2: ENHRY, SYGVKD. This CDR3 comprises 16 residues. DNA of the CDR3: TGTGCCATCAGTGAGATCGGGACAGGACCTTACAATGAGCAGTTCTTC. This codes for CAISEIGTGPYNEQFF.

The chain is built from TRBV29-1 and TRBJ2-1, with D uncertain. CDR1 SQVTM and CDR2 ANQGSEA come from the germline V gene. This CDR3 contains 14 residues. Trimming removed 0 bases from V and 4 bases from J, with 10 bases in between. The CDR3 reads CSVEDLSGYNEQFF. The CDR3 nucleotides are TGCAGCGTTGAAGATCTTTCCGGGTACAATGAGCAGTTCTTC.

The CDR3 loop reads CASSFHGSSYEQYF. Here the CDR3 DNA reads TGTGCCAGCAGTTTTCATGGCAGTTCCTACGAGCAGTACTTC. This sequence joins TRBV2 and TRBJ2-7; D call uncertain. The CDR3 totals 14 residues. The V end was cut by 5 bases, the J end by 1 base, with 12 bases between. Per the germline V gene, CDR1 is SNHLY and CDR2 is FYNNEI.

CDR3 loop: CASSSRPGTYEQYV. The CDR3 region has the DNA TGTGCCAGCAGTAGTAGGCCAGGCACATACGAGCAGTACGTC. The rearrangement joins TRBV2 to TRBJ2-7, with D uncertain. This CDR3 is 14 amino acids long. Trimming left V 5 bases short and J 4 bases short, with 15 bases between. Germline CDR1 and CDR2: SNHLY and FYNNEI.

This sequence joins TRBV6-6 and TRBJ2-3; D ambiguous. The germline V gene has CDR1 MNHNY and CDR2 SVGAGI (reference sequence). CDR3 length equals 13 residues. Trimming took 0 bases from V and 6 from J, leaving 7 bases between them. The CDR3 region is CASSYSSGDTQYF. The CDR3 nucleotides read TGTGCCAGCAGTTACTCTTCCGGGGATACGCAGTATTTT.

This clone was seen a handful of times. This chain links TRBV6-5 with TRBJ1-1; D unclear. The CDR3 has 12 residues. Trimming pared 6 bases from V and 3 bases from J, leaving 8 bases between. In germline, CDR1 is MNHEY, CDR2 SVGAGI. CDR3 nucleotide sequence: TGTGCCAGCAGATCTGTCGACACTGAAGCTTTCTTT. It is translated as CASRSVDTEAFF.

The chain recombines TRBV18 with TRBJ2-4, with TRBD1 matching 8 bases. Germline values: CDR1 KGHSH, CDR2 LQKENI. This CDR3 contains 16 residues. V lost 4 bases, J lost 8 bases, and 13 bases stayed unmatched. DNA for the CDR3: TGTGCCAGCTCACTCAGGACAGGGATTTTTGGGGACATTCAGTACTTC. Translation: CASSLRTGIFGDIQYF.

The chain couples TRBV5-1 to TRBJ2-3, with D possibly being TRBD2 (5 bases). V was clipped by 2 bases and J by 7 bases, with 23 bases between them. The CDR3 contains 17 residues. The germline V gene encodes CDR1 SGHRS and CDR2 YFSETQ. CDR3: CASSLLPAEAQSHTQYF. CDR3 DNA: TGCGCCAGCAGCTTACTCCCAGCGGAGGCTCAATCGCATACGCAGTATTTT.

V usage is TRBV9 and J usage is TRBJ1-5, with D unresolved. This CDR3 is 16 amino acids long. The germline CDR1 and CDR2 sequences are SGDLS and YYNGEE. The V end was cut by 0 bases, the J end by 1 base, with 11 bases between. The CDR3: CASSVGAEPSNQPQHF. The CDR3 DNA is TGTGCCAGCAGCGTAGGAGCGGAACCGAGCAATCAGCCCCAGCATTTT.

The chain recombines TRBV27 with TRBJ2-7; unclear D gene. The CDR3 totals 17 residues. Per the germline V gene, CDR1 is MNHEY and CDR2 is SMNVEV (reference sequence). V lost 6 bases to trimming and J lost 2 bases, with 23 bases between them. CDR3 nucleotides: TGTGCCAGCAGCCCCAACCCGAAGGCGACCCTAGCCTACGAGCAGTACTTC. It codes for CASSPNPKATLAYEQYF.

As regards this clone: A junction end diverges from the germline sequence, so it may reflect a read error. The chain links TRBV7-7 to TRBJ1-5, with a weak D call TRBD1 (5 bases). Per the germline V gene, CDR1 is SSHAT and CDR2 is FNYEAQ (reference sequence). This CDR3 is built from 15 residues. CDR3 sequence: CASTLRGRVDQPQHF. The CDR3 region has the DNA TGTGCTAGCACTTTACGCGGCAGGGTCGATCAGCCCCAGCATTTT.